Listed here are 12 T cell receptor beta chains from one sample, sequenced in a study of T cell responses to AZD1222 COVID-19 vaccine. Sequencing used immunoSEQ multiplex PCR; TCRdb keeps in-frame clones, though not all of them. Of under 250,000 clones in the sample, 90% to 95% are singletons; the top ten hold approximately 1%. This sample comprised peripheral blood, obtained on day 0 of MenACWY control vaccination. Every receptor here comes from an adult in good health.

The CDR3 sequence is CASSASPGQGKAYGYTF. The CDR3 DNA is TGTGCCAGTAGTGCCAGCCCGGGACAGGGGAAGGCCTATGGCTACACCTTC. The V call is TRBV19, the J call TRBJ1-2, with 10 bases aligning to TRBD1. The trim removed 5 bases at V and 4 bases at J, leaving 13 bases unmatched. CDR1 and CDR2 (germline): LNHDA, SQIVND (reference sequence). The CDR3 spans 17 residues.

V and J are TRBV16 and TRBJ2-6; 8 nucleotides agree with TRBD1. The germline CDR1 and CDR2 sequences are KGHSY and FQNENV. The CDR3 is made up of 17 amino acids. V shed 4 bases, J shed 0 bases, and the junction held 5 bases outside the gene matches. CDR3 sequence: CASSPRDRSSGANVLTF. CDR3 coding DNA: TGTGCCAGCAGCCCCCGGGACAGGTCCTCTGGGGCCAACGTCCTGACTTTC. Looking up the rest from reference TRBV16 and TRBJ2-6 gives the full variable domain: GEEVAQTPKHLVRGEGQKAKLYCAPIKGHSYVFWYQQVLKNEFKFLISFQNENVFDETGMPKERFSAKCLPNSPCSLEIQATKLEDSAVYFCASSPRDRSSGANVLTFGAGSRLTVL.

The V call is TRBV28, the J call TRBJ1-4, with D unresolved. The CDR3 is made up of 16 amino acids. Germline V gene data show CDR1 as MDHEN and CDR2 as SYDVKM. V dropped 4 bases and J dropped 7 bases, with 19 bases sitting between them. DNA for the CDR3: TGTGCCAGCAGTTCCCCCGGGGAAACTGAGGGTGAAAAACTGTTTTTT. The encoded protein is CASSSPGETEGEKLFF.

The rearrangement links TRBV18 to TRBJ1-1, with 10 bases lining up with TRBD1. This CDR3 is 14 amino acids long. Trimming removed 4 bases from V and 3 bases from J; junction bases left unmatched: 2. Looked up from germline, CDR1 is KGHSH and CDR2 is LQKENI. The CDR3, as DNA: TGTGCCAGCTCACAGGGACAGGGGTACACTGAAGCTTTCTTT. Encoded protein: CASSQGQGYTEAFF.

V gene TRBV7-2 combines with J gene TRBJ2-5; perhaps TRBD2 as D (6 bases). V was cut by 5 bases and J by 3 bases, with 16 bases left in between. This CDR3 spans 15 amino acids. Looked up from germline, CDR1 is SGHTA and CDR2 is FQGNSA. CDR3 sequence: CASSPAGLTKETQYF. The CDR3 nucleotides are TGTGCCAGCAGCCCAGCGGGCCTAACAAAAGAGACCCAGTACTTC.

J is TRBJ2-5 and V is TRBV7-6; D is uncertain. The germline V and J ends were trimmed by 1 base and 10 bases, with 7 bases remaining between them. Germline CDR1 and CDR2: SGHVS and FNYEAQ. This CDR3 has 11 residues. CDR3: CASSLVGDQYF. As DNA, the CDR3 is TGTGCCAGCAGCTTAGTTGGGGACCAGTACTTC. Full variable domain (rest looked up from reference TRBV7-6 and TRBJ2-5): GAGVSQSPRYKVTKRGQDVALRCDPISGHVSLYWYRQALGQGPEFLTYFNYEAQQDKSGLPNDRFSAERPEGSISTLTIQRTEQRDSAMYRCASSLVGDQYFGPGTRLLVL.

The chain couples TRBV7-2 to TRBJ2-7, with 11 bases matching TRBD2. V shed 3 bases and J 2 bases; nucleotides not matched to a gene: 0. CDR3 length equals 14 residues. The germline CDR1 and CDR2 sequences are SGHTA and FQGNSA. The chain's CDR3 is CASSFSGGAYEQYF. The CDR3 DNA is TGTGCCAGCAGCTTTAGCGGGGGGGCCTACGAGCAGTACTTC.

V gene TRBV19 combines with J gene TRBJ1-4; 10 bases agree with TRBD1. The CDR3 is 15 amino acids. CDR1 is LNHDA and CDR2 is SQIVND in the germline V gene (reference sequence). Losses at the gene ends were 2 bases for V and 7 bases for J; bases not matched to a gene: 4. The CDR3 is CASSIRRDRGEKLFF. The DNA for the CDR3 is TGTGCCAGTAGTATACGGAGGGACAGGGGTGAAAAACTGTTTTTT.

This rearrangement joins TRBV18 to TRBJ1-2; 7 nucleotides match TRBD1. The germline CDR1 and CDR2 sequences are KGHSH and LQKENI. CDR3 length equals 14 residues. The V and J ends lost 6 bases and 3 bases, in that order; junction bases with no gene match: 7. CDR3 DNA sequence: TGTGCCAGCTCTCGGACAGGTTCGGACTATGGCTACACCTTC. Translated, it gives CASSRTGSDYGYTF.

The CDR3 DNA is TGCGCCAGCAGCGACGCAGGAAGTCTTGCTGAAAAACTGTTTTTT. Translation: CASSDAGSLAEKLFF. The rearrangement joins TRBV4-3 to TRBJ1-4; D is ambiguous. Deletions cut 5 bases from V and 7 bases from J, with 17 bases between. In germline, CDR1 is LGHNA, CDR2 YSLEER. CDR3 length: 15 residues.

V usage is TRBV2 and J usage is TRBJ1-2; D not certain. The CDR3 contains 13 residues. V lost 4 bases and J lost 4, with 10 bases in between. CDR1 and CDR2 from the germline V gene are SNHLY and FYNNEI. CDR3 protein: CASSVGRTYGYTF. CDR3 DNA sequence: TGTGCCAGCAGTGTTGGCCGAACCTATGGCTACACCTTC.

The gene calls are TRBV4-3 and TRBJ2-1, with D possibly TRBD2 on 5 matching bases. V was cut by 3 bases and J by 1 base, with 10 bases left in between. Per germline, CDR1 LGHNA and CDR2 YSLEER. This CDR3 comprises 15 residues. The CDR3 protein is CASSQSGASYNEQFF. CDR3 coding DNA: TGCGCCAGCAGCCAGAGCGGAGCGTCCTACAATGAGCAGTTCTTC.